The following is a T cell receptor (beta chain) sequence with its context. No antigen is known for it. Primers: 60 Vbeta forward and 13 Jbeta reverse. Profiled with immunoSEQ multiplex PCR; TCRdb holds only in-frame clones, not every one. The table records roughly 240,000 clones, 70% to 90% of them present only once. The sample comes from a study of cytomegalovirus exposure and HLA in healthy donors. Study-wide findings and caveats: The authors later linked a missense DCLRE1C variant to TCR beta V- and J-gene trimming. Several V segments, TRBV6-2 and TRBV6-3 among them, could not be told apart and were dropped.

V lost 2 bases, J lost 7 bases, and 11 bases lay in between. The CDR3 is made up of 14 amino acids. Germline loops: CDR1 WNHNN, CDR2 SYGVQD (reference sequence). The sequenced material came from PBMCs. The TCR was taken from a girl aged 2-15 years in good health and CMV-seronegative. The rearrangement links TRBV10-1 to TRBJ2-2, with D tentatively TRBD1 (6 bases). In nucleotides, the CDR3 is TGCGCCAGCAGTGAGGTTAGGGACAACGGGGAGCTGTTTTTT. As protein: CASSEVRDNGELFF.